This T cell receptor beta chain emerged from a study of T cells in Graves' hyperthyroidism and ophthalmopathy. It was RNA transcripts that yielded the amplified TCR beta CDR3 regions. The TCR CDR3 was amplified in a first-round RT-PCR using the HTBI primer set. TCRdb reprocessed the multiplex PCR reads via MiXCR and lists one record per CDR3 protein. This sample has some 250,000 distinct CDR3 sequences; 15% occur once, and the top ten carry over 25%. This clonotype was counted many times. Its antigen is currently unknown. Germline lookup yields CDR1 SGDLS and CDR2 YYNGEE. The CDR3 runs to 15 residues. The germline V and J ends were trimmed by 3 bases and 1 base, with 14 bases remaining between them. Study-wide results and caveats: In validation, the model predicted ophthalmopathy. These predictions came a median roughly 7.1 months before onset. Most clonotypes expanded in the thyroid (above 0.001) were also present in blood.

Recently diagnosed hyperthyroidism of less than 2 months' duration affected patients aged 18 to 65. Exclusion criteria comprised uncontrolled infection, other autoimmune disease, pregnancy or lactation. What was sequenced was blood. This chain uses TRBV9 with TRBJ2-7, with D perhaps assigned TRBD1 or TRBD2 (5 bases each). The TCR was taken from a woman between 45 and 60 years old with Graves' hyperthyroidism that later progressed to Graves' ophthalmopathy. The CDR3 nucleotides are TGTGCCAGCAGCGCAGAGGGACGTCTATCCTACGAGCAGTACTTC. Its translation: CASSAEGRLSYEQYF.